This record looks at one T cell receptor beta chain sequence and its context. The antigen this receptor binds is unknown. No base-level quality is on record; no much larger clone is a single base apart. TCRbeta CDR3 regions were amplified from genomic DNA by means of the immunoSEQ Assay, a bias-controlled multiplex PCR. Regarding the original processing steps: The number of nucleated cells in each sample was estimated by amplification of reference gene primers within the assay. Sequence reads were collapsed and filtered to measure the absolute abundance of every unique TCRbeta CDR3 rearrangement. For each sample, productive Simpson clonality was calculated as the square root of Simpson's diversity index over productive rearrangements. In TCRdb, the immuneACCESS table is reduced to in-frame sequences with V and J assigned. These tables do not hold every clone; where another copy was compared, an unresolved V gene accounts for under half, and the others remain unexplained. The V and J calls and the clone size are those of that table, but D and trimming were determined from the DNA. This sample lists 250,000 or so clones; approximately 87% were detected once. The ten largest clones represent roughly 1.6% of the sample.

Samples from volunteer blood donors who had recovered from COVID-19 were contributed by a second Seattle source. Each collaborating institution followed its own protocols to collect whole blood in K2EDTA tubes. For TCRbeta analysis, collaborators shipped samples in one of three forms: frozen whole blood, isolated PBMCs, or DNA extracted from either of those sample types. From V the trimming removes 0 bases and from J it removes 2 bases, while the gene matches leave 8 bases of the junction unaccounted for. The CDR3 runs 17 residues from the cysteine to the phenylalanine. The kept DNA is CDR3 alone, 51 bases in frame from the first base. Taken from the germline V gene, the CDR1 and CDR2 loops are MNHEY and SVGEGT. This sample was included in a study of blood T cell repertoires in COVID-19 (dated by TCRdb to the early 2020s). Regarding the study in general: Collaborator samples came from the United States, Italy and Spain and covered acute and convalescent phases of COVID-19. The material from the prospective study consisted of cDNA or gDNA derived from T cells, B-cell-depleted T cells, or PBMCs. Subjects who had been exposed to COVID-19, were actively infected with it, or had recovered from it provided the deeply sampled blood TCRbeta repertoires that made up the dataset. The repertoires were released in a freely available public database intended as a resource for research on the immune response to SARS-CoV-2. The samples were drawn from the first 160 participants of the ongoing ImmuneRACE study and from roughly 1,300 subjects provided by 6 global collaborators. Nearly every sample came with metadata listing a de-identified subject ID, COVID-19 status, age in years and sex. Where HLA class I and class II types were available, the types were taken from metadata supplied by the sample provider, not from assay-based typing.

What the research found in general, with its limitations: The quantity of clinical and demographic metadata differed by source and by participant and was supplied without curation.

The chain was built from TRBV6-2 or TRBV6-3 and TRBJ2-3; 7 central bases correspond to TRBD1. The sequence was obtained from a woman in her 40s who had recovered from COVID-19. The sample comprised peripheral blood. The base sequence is TGTGCCAGCAGTTACTCGTACAGGGGTCGTTACACAGATACGCAGTATTTT. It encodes CASSYSYRGRYTDTQYF.